This T cell receptor (beta chain) was recovered during a study of T cell responses to AZD1222 COVID-19 vaccine. Clones were read by immunoSEQ multiplex PCR, and TCRdb kept only the in-frame ones, dropping some. The profile covers some 120,000 clones, with roughly 91% appearing a single time and about 1.2% taken by the ten largest. In its sample, this clone was seen a few times. Antigen unknown. Overall study results and limits: Clonal diversity was possibly underestimated; the donors were predominantly white British and more often female. Reportedly, nearly half the spike-specific TCRs target unmutated variant regions.

Sequenced here: peripheral blood, sampled on day 0 of AZD1222 vaccination. The TCR comes from an adult in good health.

CDR3: CASSRDSGAEAFF. In nucleotides, the CDR3 is TGCGCCAGCAGCCGGGATTCAGGGGCTGAAGCTTTCTTT. The chain uses TRBV4-3 and TRBJ1-1, with D perhaps matching TRBD1 (6 bases). Trimming shortened V by 4 bases and J by 6 bases, and 12 bases separated the two germline ends. CDR1 and CDR2 (germline): LGHNA, YSLEER. The CDR3 covers 13 residues.